Following are 4 T cell receptor beta chains from one sample sequenced in a study of T cell repertoires in cytomegalovirus infection. A single record per CDR3 protein comes from TCRdb applying MiXCR to the reads. Seen here are about 680,000 distinct CDR3 sequences, 20% to 25% observed once, and the top ten hold roughly 8%. The sequencing input was CD8+ T cells from PBMCs. These receptor sequences come from a human donor in good health (CMV status not recorded). Some clones in this sample may be carry-over from other donors' samples.

The V and J genes are TRBV5-5 and TRBJ1-2; the D gene is possibly TRBD1 (6 bases). Germline V gives CDR1 SGHKS, CDR2 YYEKEE (reference sequence). The CDR3 contains 14 residues. V was clipped by 7 bases and J by 3 bases, with 16 bases between them. This CDR3 is CASFPRDTYYGYTF. The CDR3 region has the DNA TGTGCCAGCTTCCCCCGGGACACCTACTATGGCTACACCTTC.

In this sample, this clonotype turned up a few times. V gene TRBV7-6 combines with J gene TRBJ1-5; TRBD1 matches 8 bases. This CDR3 region has 18 residues. The V gene end was trimmed by 5 bases and the J gene end by 4 bases; junction bases not matched to a gene: 16. Germline V gives CDR1 SGHVS, CDR2 FNYEAQ. The CDR3 sequence: CASSGRDRSTGRNQPQHF. The CDR3 bases are TGTGCCAGCAGCGGCCGGGACAGGTCAACTGGGAGGAATCAGCCCCAGCATTTT.

This clonotype was detected a few times. The gene calls are TRBV28 and TRBJ1-2, with D unclear. Germline lookup yields CDR1 MDHEN and CDR2 SYDVKM. Trimming took 6 bases from V and 3 from J, leaving 17 bases between them. The CDR3 totals 15 residues. CDR3 loop: CASRGMVREDYGYTF. For the CDR3, the DNA is TGTGCCAGCAGGGGGATGGTTCGTGAGGACTATGGCTACACCTTC.

This chain links TRBV4-1 with TRBJ1-1; TRBD1 matches 8 bases. Germline-derived CDR1 and CDR2 are MGHRA and YSYEKL. J lost 6 bases, V lost 4 bases, and 7 bases had no gene match. The CDR3 runs 14 residues. DNA of the CDR3: TGCGCCAGCAGCCGCCGTCAGGGGGCTTCTGAAGCTTTCTTT. It translates to CASSRRQGASEAFF.